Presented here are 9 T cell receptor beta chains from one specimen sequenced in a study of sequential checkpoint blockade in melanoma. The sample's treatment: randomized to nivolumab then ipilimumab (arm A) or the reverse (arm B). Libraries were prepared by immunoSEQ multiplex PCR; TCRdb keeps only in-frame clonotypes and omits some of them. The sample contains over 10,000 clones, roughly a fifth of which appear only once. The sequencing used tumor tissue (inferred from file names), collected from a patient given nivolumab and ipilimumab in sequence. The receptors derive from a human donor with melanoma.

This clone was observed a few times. The CDR3 loop is CASSLDGQYSYEQYF. The CDR3 DNA reads as TGTGCCAGTAGTCTGGACGGACAATACTCCTACGAGCAGTACTTC. The chain carries TRBV19 and TRBJ2-7; a possible D gene is TRBD1 (5 bases). V was shortened by 5 bases and J by 0 bases, with 14 bases between the two germline ends. CDR1 and CDR2 from the germline V gene are LNHDA and SQIVND (reference sequence). CDR3 length: 15 residues.

CDR3 sequence: CASSPLTGQEQYF. The CDR3 DNA is TGTGCCAGCTCACCACTGACAGGTCAGGAGCAGTACTTC. V is TRBV18 and J is TRBJ2-7, with D tentatively TRBD1 (6 bases). V lost 1 base and J 7 bases, leaving 11 bases between the germline ends. The CDR3 is 13 residues long. Germline V lookup: CDR1 KGHSH, CDR2 LQKENI.

The CDR3, as DNA: TGTGCCAGCAGCGCTCTAGCGGGGGTAAGCACAGATACGCAGTATTTT. It yields the protein CASSALAGVSTDTQYF. This chain uses TRBV9 with TRBJ2-3; 10 bases fit TRBD2. The V segment lost 3 bases and the J segment 0 bases; nucleotides outside the gene matches: 4. The CDR3 consists of 16 residues. From germline, CDR1 is SGDLS and CDR2 YYNGEE.

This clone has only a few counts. CDR3 nucleotide sequence: TGTGCCAGCAGACCCGGGACAGCTGATCAGCCCCAGCATTTT. Encoded protein: CASRPGTADQPQHF. This chain joins TRBV28 and TRBJ1-5, with 7 bases that match TRBD1. There are 14 residues in the CDR3. Germline V gene data show CDR1 as MDHEN and CDR2 as SYDVKM. V lost 6 bases to trimming and J lost 5 bases; unmatched junction nucleotides: 7.

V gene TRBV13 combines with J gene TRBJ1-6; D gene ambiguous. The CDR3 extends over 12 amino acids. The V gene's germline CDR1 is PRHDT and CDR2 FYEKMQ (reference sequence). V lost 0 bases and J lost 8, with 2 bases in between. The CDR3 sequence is CASSLGDSPLHF. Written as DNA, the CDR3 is TGTGCCAGCAGCTTAGGAGATTCACCCCTCCACTTT.

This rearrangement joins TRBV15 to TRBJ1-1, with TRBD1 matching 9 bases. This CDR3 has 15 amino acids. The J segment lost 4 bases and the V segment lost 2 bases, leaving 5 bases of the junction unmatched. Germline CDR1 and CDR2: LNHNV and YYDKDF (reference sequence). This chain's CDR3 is CATSRYGTGSTEAFF. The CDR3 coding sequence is TGTGCCACCAGCAGATACGGGACAGGGAGCACTGAAGCTTTCTTT.

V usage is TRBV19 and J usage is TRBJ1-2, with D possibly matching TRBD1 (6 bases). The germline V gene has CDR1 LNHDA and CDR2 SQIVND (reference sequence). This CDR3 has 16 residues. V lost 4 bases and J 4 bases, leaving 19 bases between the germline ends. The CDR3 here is CASSTRASDSLYGYTF. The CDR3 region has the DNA TGTGCCAGTAGTACTCGAGCCTCGGACAGCCTCTATGGCTACACCTTC.

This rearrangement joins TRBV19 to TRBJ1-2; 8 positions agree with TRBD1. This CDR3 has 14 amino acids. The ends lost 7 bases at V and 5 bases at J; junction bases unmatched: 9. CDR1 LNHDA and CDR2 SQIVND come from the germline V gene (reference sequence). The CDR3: CASTLQGGLYGYTF. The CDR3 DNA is TGTGCCAGTACCCTACAGGGGGGTCTTTATGGCTACACCTTC.

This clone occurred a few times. The CDR3 sequence is CASERSLRGEQYF. The CDR3 nucleotides read TGTGCCAGCGAGAGATCTCTTCGGGGCGAGCAGTACTTC. The rearrangement links TRBV28 to TRBJ2-7, with D possibly matching TRBD2 (5 bases). The length of the CDR3 is 13 residues. Trimming shortened V by 8 bases and J by 6 bases, and 17 bases separated the two germline ends. Germline V gives CDR1 MDHEN, CDR2 SYDVKM.